One sample yielded the 29 T cell receptor beta chains listed below, sequenced in a study of PD-1 blockade in mismatch repair-deficient tumors (dated 2017 in TCRdb). Receptors were amplified or captured by the immunoSEQ multiplex PCR assay. TCRdb's version of the immuneACCESS table is confined to in-frame rearrangements and falls short of the full clone set. An unresolved V gene accounts for under half of the shortfall where checked; the remainder is of unknown origin. Present in this sample are more than 40,000 clones, 78% of which were seen just once. The top ten clones comprise about 3.5% of the sample. The specimen was peripheral blood, collected 4 weeks after starting pembrolizumab. These receptors were obtained from an adult with mismatch repair-deficient cancer.

V is TRBV11-2 and J is TRBJ1-1, with 10 bases lining up with TRBD1. The CDR3 is 14 residues long. CDR1 and CDR2 (germline): SGHAT, FQNNGV. The J segment lost 6 bases and the V segment lost 5 bases, leaving 6 bases of the junction unmatched. The CDR3, as DNA: TGTGCCAGCAGCGAGGGACAGGGGATCTCTGAAGCTTTCTTT. Translation: CASSEGQGISEAFF.

V is TRBV5-5 and J is TRBJ2-5, with 8 positions matching TRBD1. The germline V gene encodes CDR1 SGHKS and CDR2 YYEKEE (reference sequence). V gave up 0 bases and J gave up 5 bases; unmatched junction bases: 9. CDR3 size: 16 residues. The CDR3, as DNA: TGTGCCAGCAGCTTGGGGGGCAGGGGGCGCCGGGAGACCCAGTACTTC. It encodes CASSLGGRGRRETQYF.

This rearrangement joins TRBV7-6 to TRBJ2-5; D not resolved. The J call may be in error: the DNA end matches TRBJ2-7 better. The germline gives CDR1 SGHVS, CDR2 FNYEAQ. The CDR3 spans 11 residues. The CDR3 DNA reads as TGTGCCAGCAGCGCCGCCTACGAGCAGTACTTC. Protein: CASSAAYEQYF.

This clone was picked up one time. The chain joins TRBV18 to TRBJ1-1; no clear D gene. The V end was cut by 0 bases, the J end by 1 base, with 12 bases between. The length of the CDR3 is 16 residues. Per the germline V gene, CDR1 is KGHSH and CDR2 is LQKENI. CDR3 region: CASSPPDIRQNTEAFF. The CDR3 DNA reads TGTGCCAGCTCACCACCGGATATCCGACAGAACACTGAAGCTTTCTTT.

The chain is built from TRBV6-5 and TRBJ1-5, with D tentatively TRBD1 (6 bases). CDR1 and CDR2 from the germline V gene are MNHEY and SVGAGI. The CDR3 has 15 residues. Trimming removed 6 bases from V and 5 bases from J, with 17 bases in between. CDR3 nucleotide sequence: TGTGCCAGCAGAAAAAGGCGGGGGGCGGATCAGCCCCAGCATTTT. This encodes CASRKRRGADQPQHF.

V and J are TRBV7-8 and TRBJ1-5, with TRBD1 identical over 7 bases. Germline trimming cut 3 bases from V and 3 bases from J; bases unmatched to any gene: 20. The CDR3 sequence is 20 residues long. Germline CDR1 and CDR2: SGHVS and FQNEAQ. CDR3 coding DNA: TGTGCCAGCAGCTTTAAGAAGTTTGACCCGGAGGGGACAGACAATCAGCCCCAGCATTTT. Encoded protein: CASSFKKFDPEGTDNQPQHF.

The chain joins TRBV6-1 to TRBJ2-1; D perhaps matches TRBD2 (6 bases). Germline CDR1 reads MNHNS; CDR2 reads SASEGT. Trimming stripped 4 bases from V and 0 bases from J, with 10 bases between. The CDR3 contains 15 residues. DNA of the CDR3: TGTGCCAGCAGTGTTCGGGGGAGCTCCTACAATGAGCAGTTCTTC. This gives the protein CASSVRGSSYNEQFF.

This chain connects TRBV11-1 to TRBJ2-1; TRBD1 matches 9 bases. CDR1 is SGHAT and CDR2 is FQDESV in the germline V gene (reference sequence). The CDR3 has 13 residues. Trimming cost V 3 bases and J 8 bases; bases outside gene matches: 2. CDR3 in amino acids: CASSLDRGDEQFF. The CDR3 DNA is TGTGCCAGCAGCTTGGACAGGGGAGATGAGCAGTTCTTC.

The table lists this clone with a few counts. The CDR3 spells CASSLKNTEAFF. The CDR3 DNA is TGTGCCAGCAGCTTAAAGAACACTGAAGCTTTCTTT. The chain is built from TRBV7-9 and TRBJ1-1, with D unresolved. Trimming shortened V by 2 bases and J by 1 base, and 2 bases separated the two germline ends. The CDR3 has 12 residues. Germline loops: CDR1 SEHNR, CDR2 FQNEAQ (reference sequence).

This clone came up a few times. One end of the junction fails to match germline, which may point to a read error. The rearrangement links TRBV9 to TRBJ2-1, with TRBD2 as a possible D gene (6 bases). The CDR3 has 13 residues. CDR1 SGDLS and CDR2 YYNGEE come from the germline V gene. DNA for the CDR3: TGTGCCAGCAGTGGAGGACCGGGACTCAGTCCCCTCTTC. Its protein product is CASSGGPGLSPLF.

This chain uses TRBV14 with TRBJ1-1; D gene uncertain. Germline V gives CDR1 SGHDN, CDR2 FVKESK. The V end was cut by 1 base, the J end by 10 bases, with 10 bases between. The CDR3 contains 12 residues. This CDR3 reads CASSQVPARAFF. As DNA, the CDR3 is TGTGCCAGCAGCCAAGTGCCGGCGAGAGCTTTCTTT.

V and J are TRBV9 and TRBJ2-1, with 9 bases matching TRBD1. Unmatched junction bases numbered 3, after V lost 4 bases and J lost 1 base. CDR1 SGDLS and CDR2 YYNGEE come from the germline V gene. This CDR3 spans 15 amino acids. In DNA, the CDR3 is TGTGCCAGCAGCCCCGGGACAGGGTCCTACAATGAGCAGTTCTTC. Amino acid sequence: CASSPGTGSYNEQFF.

V and J are TRBV7-6 and TRBJ2-1; D is possibly TRBD2 (5 bases). CDR1 SGHVS and CDR2 FNYEAQ come from the germline V gene. With 4 bases removed from V and 3 bases from J, the gap between germline ends came to 16 bases. The CDR3 loop spans 16 amino acids. The chain's CDR3 is CASSYEAGGHYNEQFF. The DNA for the CDR3 is TGTGCCAGCAGCTACGAAGCCGGAGGCCACTACAATGAGCAGTTCTTC.

The genes are TRBV19 and TRBJ1-1; D is undetermined. Looked up from germline, CDR1 is LNHDA and CDR2 is SQIVND (reference sequence). The CDR3 runs 14 residues. V lost 4 bases, J lost 3 bases, and 12 bases lay in between. CDR3: CASSTPGKDTEAFF. The CDR3, as DNA: TGTGCCAGTAGTACCCCGGGGAAGGACACTGAAGCTTTCTTT.

The chain uses TRBV2 and TRBJ2-2, with D possibly TRBD2 on 7 matching bases. V was pared by 4 bases and J by 7 bases, with 16 bases between. The CDR3 extends over 15 amino acids. From germline, CDR1 is SNHLY and CDR2 FYNNEI. This CDR3 reads CASSVRGGVGGELFF. In DNA form, the CDR3 reads TGTGCCAGCAGTGTTAGGGGGGGCGTAGGCGGGGAGCTGTTTTTT.

The V gene is TRBV11-2, the J gene TRBJ2-7; 7 nucleotides align to TRBD2. V shed 3 bases and J 3 bases; nucleotides not matched to a gene: 5. This CDR3 has 14 residues. CDR1 is SGHAT and CDR2 is FQNNGV in the germline V gene. The CDR3 loop reads CASSFGAGDYEQYF. The DNA for the CDR3 is TGTGCCAGCAGCTTCGGTGCGGGAGACTACGAGCAGTACTTC.

This chain connects TRBV11-2 to TRBJ2-1; either TRBD1 or TRBD2 may fit D (6 bases each). CDR3 length: 15 residues. Deletions cut 4 bases from V and 5 bases from J, with 15 bases between. Germline CDR1 is SGHAT and CDR2 is FQNNGV. CDR3 protein: CASSWGALWDNEQFF. The CDR3 bases are TGTGCCAGCAGCTGGGGGGCTCTCTGGGACAATGAGCAGTTCTTC.

CDR3 sequence: CASSFKAPNTGELFF. The CDR3 nucleotides are TGTGCCAGCAGTTTTAAAGCCCCGAACACCGGGGAGCTGTTTTTT. The V and J genes are TRBV6-6 and TRBJ2-2; no firm D call. Trimming stripped 4 bases from V and 0 bases from J, with 9 bases between. The CDR3 contains 15 residues. Germline V lookup: CDR1 MNHNY, CDR2 SVGAGI (reference sequence).

The rearrangement links TRBV14 to TRBJ2-3, with D tentatively TRBD2 (6 bases). CDR1 and CDR2 from the germline V gene are SGHDN and FVKESK. V lost 7 bases and J lost 5, with 16 bases in between. The CDR3 consists of 14 residues. The DNA of the CDR3 is TGTGCCAGCAACGACGGGGGAGATGGAGATACGCAGTATTTT. Protein: CASNDGGDGDTQYF. Combining the CDR3 with reference TRBV14 and TRBJ2-3 gives the whole variable domain EAGVTQFPSHSVIEKGQTVTLRCDPISGHDNLYWYRRVMGKEIKFLLHFVKESKQDESGMPNNRFLAERTGGTYSTLKVQPAELEDSGVYFCASNDGGDGDTQYFGPGTRLTVL.

The chain carries TRBV11-2 and TRBJ2-7; the match to TRBD1 covers 12 bases. This CDR3 region has 15 residues. V shed 5 bases and J 4 bases; nucleotides not matched to a gene: 6. In germline, CDR1 is SGHAT, CDR2 FQNNGV. The CDR3 nucleotides read TGTGCCAGCAGCACCGGGACAGGGGGCTTTTACGAGCAGTACTTC. This translates into CASSTGTGGFYEQYF.

The chain joins TRBV19 to TRBJ1-1; 7 bases map to TRBD1. Germline-derived CDR1 and CDR2 are LNHDA and SQIVND (reference sequence). V shed 3 bases, J shed 3 bases, and the junction held 4 bases outside the gene matches. This CDR3 contains 14 residues. CDR3 residues: CASSIVGTDTEAFF. The CDR3 DNA reads TGTGCCAGTAGTATTGTTGGGACAGACACTGAAGCTTTCTTT.

The chain employs TRBV15 and TRBJ1-4, with D tentatively TRBD1 (5 bases). Trimming stripped 1 base from V and 4 bases from J, with 10 bases between. This CDR3 region has 15 residues. Germline V gene sequence: CDR1 LNHNV, CDR2 YYDKDF (reference sequence). The CDR3 loop reads CATSRVAGLNEKLFF. The CDR3 nucleotides read TGTGCCACCAGCAGAGTGGCAGGGCTTAATGAAAAACTGTTTTTT.

This chain joins TRBV12-5 and TRBJ2-5, with TRBD2 as a possible D gene (6 bases). The CDR3 length is 13 residues. Germline lookup yields CDR1 LGHNT and CDR2 FRNRAP. Deletions cut 1 base from V and 10 bases from J, with 13 bases between. This CDR3 reads CASGLASSRGQYF. DNA of the CDR3: TGTGCTAGTGGTTTGGCCTCGTCGCGGGGCCAGTACTTC.

This rearrangement joins TRBV19 to TRBJ2-7; 7 bases match TRBD1. Trimming at V came to 6 bases and at J to 2 bases, leaving 13 bases not matched to a gene. The germline V gene has CDR1 LNHDA and CDR2 SQIVND (reference sequence). The CDR3 is 16 residues long. The CDR3 region has the DNA TGTGCCAGTAGCAAGAGGCCGGGACAGTCGACCTACGAGCAGTACTTC. This encodes CASSKRPGQSTYEQYF. Filled out from reference TRBV19 and TRBJ2-7, the complete variable domain reads DGGITQSPKYLFRKEGQNVTLSCEQNLNHDAMYWYRQDPGQGLRLIYYSQIVNDFQKGDIAEGYSVSREKKESFPLTVTSAQKNPTAFYLCASSKRPGQSTYEQYFGPGTRLTVT.

The chain joins TRBV19 to TRBJ2-5; D might be TRBD1 (5 bases). Germline CDR1 reads LNHDA; CDR2 reads SQIVND (reference sequence). The CDR3 runs 13 residues. Trimming left V 3 bases short and J 2 bases short, with 7 bases between. The CDR3 region has the DNA TGTGCCAGTAGTATGGACACTCAAGAGACCCAGTACTTC. It specifies CASSMDTQETQYF. The full variable domain, with the rest looked up from reference TRBV19 and TRBJ2-5, is DGGITQSPKYLFRKEGQNVTLSCEQNLNHDAMYWYRQDPGQGLRLIYYSQIVNDFQKGDIAEGYSVSREKKESFPLTVTSAQKNPTAFYLCASSMDTQETQYFGPGTRLLVL.

V is TRBV14 and J is TRBJ2-2; TRBD1 matches at 9 bases. Germline V gene sequence: CDR1 SGHDN, CDR2 FVKESK. The V gene end was trimmed by 6 bases and the J gene end by 5 bases; junction bases not matched to a gene: 10. The CDR3 is 16 amino acids. The CDR3 DNA is TGTGCCAGCAGTCCTGAAGACAGGGGGGAGACCGGGGAGCTGTTTTTT. Translating gives CASSPEDRGETGELFF.

The chain employs TRBV2 and TRBJ2-3; 13 bases match TRBD2. V shed 3 bases, J shed 1 base, and the junction held 4 bases outside the gene matches. The CDR3 is 17 amino acids. Germline CDR1 SNHLY, CDR2 FYNNEI. The CDR3 here is CASSERTSGSGTDTQYF. In DNA form, the CDR3 reads TGTGCCAGCAGTGAGAGGACTAGCGGGAGTGGCACAGATACGCAGTATTTT.

This clone occurred once. The chain combines TRBV11-2 with TRBJ1-1; D unresolved. The CDR3 consists of 11 residues. Trimming removed 3 bases from V and 6 bases from J, with 5 bases in between. Germline assignment: CDR1 SGHAT and CDR2 FQNNGV. The CDR3 sequence is CASSFQAEAFF. CDR3 coding DNA: TGTGCCAGCAGCTTTCAAGCTGAAGCTTTCTTT.

V and J are TRBV6-1 and TRBJ1-1; D unresolved. The CDR3 runs to 13 residues. Germline V CDR1 and CDR2: MNHNS, SASEGT. V shed 0 bases and J shed 0 bases, with 2 bases lying between them. The CDR3 protein is CASSEAMNTEAFF. The CDR3 DNA reads TGTGCCAGCAGTGAAGCAATGAACACTGAAGCTTTCTTT.